Following are 9 T cell receptor beta chains from one sample sequenced in a study of vaccination effects on CD4 cells after COVID-19. With the ViraFEST assay, the study expanded antigen-specific CD4+ T cells using viral peptide pools, then sequenced them. Culturing for about 9 days preceded CD4+ T cell isolation. The participants, recipients of two vaccine doses, got either BNT162b2 or mRNA-1273. For these TCRs, the target antigens are not known. The assay was immunoSEQ multiplex PCR, and TCRdb's table has in-frame clones only and misses some. The repertoire holds about 72,000 clones, with 70% to 90% as singletons. Material: CD4+ T cells from PBMCs cultured with HCoV-229E spike peptides, obtained after COVID-19 vaccination. These receptors originate from a human donor who received a COVID-19 vaccine.

This clone occurred a few times. The chain joins TRBV28 to TRBJ2-7; D gene ambiguous. The CDR3 spans 12 residues. Between the trimmed V and J ends, which lost 4 bases and 2 bases, there was a span of 6 bases. CDR1 is MDHEN, CDR2 SYDVKM, per germline. The CDR3, as DNA: TGTGCCAGCAGTTCAGGAGCCTACGAGCAGTACGTC. Amino acids: CASSSGAYEQYV.

This chain uses TRBV24-1 with TRBJ2-3, with 9 nucleotides matching TRBD1. Germline assignment: CDR1 KGHDR and CDR2 SFDVKD. The CDR3 is 20 residues long. The V segment lost 2 bases and the J segment 0 bases; nucleotides outside the gene matches: 14. CDR3 coding DNA: TGTGCCACCAGTGATTGGCCGGGACAGGGTAACGTGAAAAGCACAGATACGCAGTATTTT. This codes for CATSDWPGQGNVKSTDTQYF.

This clone was observed a handful of times. The chain couples TRBV6-5 to TRBJ1-5; no clear D gene. Trimming took 2 bases from V and 5 from J, leaving 10 bases between them. The germline CDR1 and CDR2 sequences are MNHEY and SVGAGI. CDR3 size: 14 residues. CDR3 residues: CASSYLLGDQPQHF. The CDR3, as DNA: TGTGCCAGCAGTTACCTTCTCGGGGATCAGCCCCAGCATTTT.

J is TRBJ2-7 and V is TRBV6-1; D gene ambiguous. Trimming left V 2 bases short and J 4 bases short, with 12 bases between. The CDR3 runs to 14 residues. Germline CDR1 is MNHNS and CDR2 is SASEGT. CDR3 amino acids: CASSESPGSYEQYV. The CDR3 bases are TGTGCCAGCAGTGAATCCCCAGGTTCGTACGAGCAGTACGTC.

This sequence joins TRBV5-1 and TRBJ1-2; D may be TRBD1 (6 bases). Germline CDR1 reads SGHRS; CDR2 reads YFSETQ. V lost 2 bases, J lost 0 bases, and 14 bases lay in between. This CDR3 region has 16 residues. The CDR3 loop reads CASSFQAGTSNYGYTF. DNA for the CDR3: TGCGCCAGCAGCTTCCAAGCCGGGACATCTAACTATGGCTACACCTTC.

This chain connects TRBV29-1 to TRBJ1-1, with 7 bases lining up with TRBD1. This CDR3 is built from 18 residues. The trim removed 4 bases at V and 6 bases at J, leaving 23 bases unmatched. CDR1 and CDR2 from the germline V gene are SQVTM and ANQGSEA. In DNA, the CDR3 is TGCAGCGTTGCACAGGGGAATGGCGCGCGATTGGGAGGGGCTGAAGCTTTCTTT. Translation: CSVAQGNGARLGGAEAFF.

The CDR3 loop reads CASSLGLQLVETQYF. The CDR3 DNA reads as TGTGCCAGCAGTTTAGGACTGCAACTTGTGGAGACCCAGTACTTC. The chain recombines TRBV28 with TRBJ2-5; weak D call: TRBD2 (5 bases). Trimming pared 2 bases from V and 5 bases from J, leaving 15 bases between. Germline loops: CDR1 MDHEN, CDR2 SYDVKM. The CDR3 length is 15 residues.

CDR3: CASSLGGVDSPLHF. For the CDR3, the DNA is TGCGCCAGCAGCTTGGGGGGGGTGGATTCACCCCTCCACTTT. The chain carries TRBV5-1 and TRBJ1-6; TRBD1 is a possible D gene (5 bases). CDR1 is SGHRS, CDR2 YFSETQ, per germline. CDR3 length: 14 amino acids. V lost 0 bases and J 8 bases, leaving 9 bases between the germline ends.

This clone has a handful of counts. The chain combines TRBV5-1 with TRBJ1-2; 7 bases map to TRBD1. Trimming cost V 4 bases and J 3 bases; bases outside gene matches: 6. The CDR3 spans 14 residues. The germline CDR1 and CDR2 sequences are SGHRS and YFSETQ. CDR3 amino acids: CASSRQGLDYGYTF. The CDR3 DNA reads as TGCGCCAGCAGCCGACAGGGCTTGGACTATGGCTACACCTTC.